This record covers a single T cell receptor beta chain. This clone was detected a few times. Its antigen is not yet known. Per-nucleotide qualities are absent, and no much larger clonotype sits a single base away. The sample is drawn from a study of cytomegalovirus exposure and HLA in healthy donors listed by TCRdb under 2017. Background for the entire study: An earlier analysis of a few hundred of the donors reported about 300 Gb of sequence data and 90 million to 120 million unique TCR beta sequences obtained from about 200 million T cells. Around 300 gigabases of sequencing data and tens of millions of unique TCR sequences were included in an early release covering around 600 HLA-typed donors. Of the roughly 390 genotyped donors, over 80% were placed in the genetic ancestry cluster associated with self-reported Caucasian donors. The study was designed to test whether signatures of past pathogen exposure could be identified by cataloging public T cell receptors. The T cell repertoires of around 670 subjects were profiled by immunosequencing and related to cytomegalovirus serostatus. Besides the first cohort of about 730 subjects, a separate validation cohort made up of over a hundred different subjects was used. To predict cytomegalovirus infection status, the study combined high-throughput TCR immunosequencing, statistical association of individual TCRs with disease status, and machine learning. To study patterns of TCR occurrence, a later analysis re-analyzed previously published TCR beta repertoires from 666 donors and added high-resolution HLA genotyping. The later analysis used no new phenotypic data to find candidate immune exposures, relying instead on TCR beta sequences and their occurrence across donors. An earlier analysis of approximately 500 of the donors applied high-throughput TCR beta sequencing to assess whether each TCR beta V gene segment acted as functional or pseudogenic. Alongside the repertoire data, information on donor age, sex, ethnicity and CMV serostatus was compiled. A later genetic analysis took genome-wide SNP genotypes for about 55% of the roughly 670 donors and used that subset as a discovery cohort. Every repertoire in the discovery cohort had been generated on one and the same sequencing platform. HLA typing included class I and class II loci at four-digit resolution. The number of donors typed differed by locus, with 629-630 for A, B, C, DRB1 and DQB1, around 520 for DQA1, about 610 for DPA1, and around 460 for DPB1. Because of strong linkage in the cohort, roughly five DR-DQ haplotypes were treated as single units for association and clustering. On average, roughly 240,000 unique TCR beta nucleotide sequences were sequenced per donor among 398 genotyped donors of the cohort, with 15% to 20% of those sequences being non-productive.

The cohort consisted of 666 healthy bone marrow donors. All cohort members were sampled while nominally healthy, although unrecorded immune exposures were likely present. The donor tested CMV seronegative and was one of the 352 seronegative cohort members. Each donor provided a peripheral blood sample, and peripheral blood mononuclear cells were used for TCR beta sequencing. Genomic DNA was extracted from the blood cell samples with the Qiagen DNeasy Blood Extraction Kit. The CDR3 goes from the cysteine to the phenylalanine over 16 residues. CDR3 DNA is the only sequence kept; it has 48 bases, read in frame from the first base. V ends up 3 bases short and J 1 base short, with an unmatched junction base count of 7. In the germline V gene, CDR1 corresponds to KGHSH and CDR2 to LQKENI. Here is what the overall study found, with its caveats: Broadly in line with IMGT annotations, most TCR beta V segments showed up in productive rearrangements about 87% or about 30% of the time in an earlier analysis of around 550 of the donors. Specific HLA alleles were associated with 16,951 TCR beta sequences at a false discovery rate of 0.05 in a later analysis. A few of the identified cytomegalovirus-associated TCR beta chains were confirmed in vitro to be specific for cytomegalovirus antigens. A cluster of highly shared sequence variants was judged likely to represent a technical artifact of the sequencing pipeline. The presence/absence analyses assumed that sequencing depth was roughly uniform across donors, and that assumption may not be true. Cytomegalovirus status was reported to be diagnosed by the classifier with high specificity and sensitivity in both the original and validation cohorts. Linkage disequilibrium might explain the correlated functional status among segregating V segments, but an unknown experimental factor could not be excluded. A later analysis reported that several top co-occurrence clusters appeared linked to parvovirus B19, influenza, CMV and Epstein-Barr virus. A later genetic analysis reported fewer N-insertions in productive TCRs among donors in an Asian-associated ancestry cluster than the roughly 720-donor mean. It was suggested by the authors that the approach could potentially be generalized to other disease states and immunological phenotypes. An association between a missense DCLRE1C variant and V-gene and J-gene trimming of TCR beta chains was found in a later genetic analysis and replicated in an independent cohort. A total of 164 TCR beta chains were listed by the study as associated with cytomegalovirus. Only TCR beta chains were sequenced in this cohort, and the absence of alpha or paired-chain data limited detectable features. The only immune exposure information available for the cohort was CMV serostatus. Strong co-occurrence of HLA alleles, especially DR and DQ, made assigning TCR associations to individual alleles difficult. Because HLA typing was unavailable for some donors at each locus, only the typed subset was used in association tests. A later analysis found that most CMV-associated TCR beta chains appeared HLA-restricted, with HLA associations seemingly driven largely by CMV exposure. In a later analysis, HLA-associated TCR beta chains showed more clonal expansion and lower generation probabilities than non-associated chains that were equally common. About 15 rarely observed V segments, including chromosome 9 orphons, were excluded from the earlier analysis of approximately 500 of the donors because counts were too low. Some IMGT-functional V segments, including TRBV6-2 and TRBV6-3, could not be distinguished by the 87-base-pair reads and were therefore excluded. In a later analysis, TCR association rates were found to vary across HLA loci, with the most associated TCRs seen for DRB1 alleles and the fewest for HLA-C alleles. Most TCR sequences were observed very rarely across donors, whereas some public TCRs were present in many individuals. A further reported finding was that TCR beta sequences accurately predicted the HLA-A and HLA-B alleles for most subjects in the first cohort.

Libraries were prepared through the immunoSEQ multiplex PCR assay. For the multiplex PCR, a mixture combining 60 forward primers for TCR Vbeta segments and 13 reverse primers for TCR Jbeta segments was used. The CDR3 region of rearranged TCR beta genes was amplified from genomic DNA by a multiplex PCR assay. The amplified TCR beta libraries were sequenced on the Illumina HiSeq System as 87-base-pair reads. Concerning the study's data processing: In a later analysis, tens of millions of unique TCR beta chains were counted across the 500 to 850 repertoires, and around 10 million of these chains were shared by at least two donors. Raw reads were error-corrected and collapsed into unique sequences with a nearest-neighbor algorithm that merged closely related sequences to remove PCR and sequencing errors. Alignment of CDR3 sequences to IMGT reference sequences was used to assign V, D and J gene segments. For a sequence to be retained, a match of at least six nucleotides to both a V gene segment and a J gene segment was required. A rearrangement was called productive if the CDR3 had no stop codons and remained in frame with V and J, and every other rearrangement was called non-productive. CDR3 was defined by IMGT convention, running from the second conserved V-encoded cysteine to the conserved J-encoded phenylalanine. Sequences without an unambiguous match to a single V gene segment were excluded from the earlier analysis of about 640 of the donors. In an earlier analysis of 587 of the donors, V segments were called functional above 56.7% productive rearrangements and were called segregating when the between-donor standard deviation exceeded 5%. A statistical classification framework was developed to diagnose cytomegalovirus status using the catalog of TCR beta chain sequences. In a later analysis, V and J genes were assigned by comparing TCR nucleotide sequences against IMGT/GENE-DB human TR gene sequences. Using the TCRdist pipeline, a later analysis assigned CDR3 sequences along with most-parsimonious VDJ recombination scenarios. In a later analysis, every TCR beta chain was defined by the combination of its CDR3 amino acid sequence and its V-gene family, and reads without a unique V-gene family were dropped. In a later analysis, fewer than 600 highly shared, low-generation-probability nucleotide sequences were removed to address suspected cross-contamination and a sequencing artifact. For each public chain, a later analysis derived a clonal expansion index from normalized ranks of inferred template counts within each repertoire. Generation probabilities in a later analysis came from a VDJ recombination model fitted to out-of-frame rearrangements, and those results were checked against IGoR. In a later analysis, TCR-TCR, TCR-HLA and TCR-CMV co-occurrence was scored with hypergeometric tests, and a repertoire-size bias correction was applied to TCR pairs. A later analysis estimated false discovery rates by permuting HLA or CMV assignments 20 times. In a later analysis, co-occurring TCRs were grouped with DBSCAN, and TCRdist sequence similarity was added when clustering was performed within HLA-allele-positive subsets. For co-occurrence clustering, repertoires with fewer than 30,000 or more than 120,000 public chains were excluded, along with roughly 5 repertoires with anomalous nucleotide sharing. Not all clones reach the TCRdb copy of this immuneACCESS table, which keeps in-frame sequences only. Checked studies attribute under half of the gap to unresolved V genes and leave the rest unexplained. V, J and clone size were drawn from that table, and D and trimming were deduced from the DNA. Present in this sample are some 55,000 clones, just under 85% of which were seen just once. The top ten clonotypes cover over 1.5% of the sample.

The chain is assembled from TRBV18 and TRBJ1-1, and TRBD1 aligns with 8 junction nucleotides. This TCR came from a man aged 35 to 55 in good health and CMV-seronegative. Input material: PBMCs. This receptor carries the CDR3 CASSPTGQGANTEAFF. The nucleotide sequence is given as TGTGCCAGCTCACCTACTGGGCAGGGGGCGAACACTGAAGCTTTCTTT.